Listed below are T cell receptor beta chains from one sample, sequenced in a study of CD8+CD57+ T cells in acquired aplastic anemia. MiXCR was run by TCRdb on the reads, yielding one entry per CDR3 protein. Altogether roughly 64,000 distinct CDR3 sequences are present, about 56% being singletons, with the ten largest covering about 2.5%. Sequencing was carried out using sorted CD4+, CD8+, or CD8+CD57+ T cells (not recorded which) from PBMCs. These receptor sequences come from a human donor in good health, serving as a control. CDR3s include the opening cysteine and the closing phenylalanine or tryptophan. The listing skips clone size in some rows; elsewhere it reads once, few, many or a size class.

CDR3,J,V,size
CASSPIAGGLYNEQFF,TRBJ2-1,TRBV3-1,many
CATSRVPSYEQFF,TRBJ2-1,TRBV15,.
CASSWGTVRNSPLHF,TRBJ1-6,TRBV7-2,.
CASSLTGTGRDEQYF,TRBJ2-7,TRBV7-8,medium-sized
CSAVGGRGNTIYF,TRBJ1-3,TRBV29-1,once
CASSPGGAVLSYEQYF,TRBJ2-7,TRBV7-3,many
CASSQTGGGQPQHF,TRBJ1-5,TRBV18,few
CAWSVSSGSYEQYF,TRBJ2-7,TRBV30,many
CASSESKGVRDSPLHF,TRBJ1-6,TRBV10-2,.
CASSMGLAGEENYEQYF,TRBJ2-7,TRBV7-3,.
CASSLVGQLEAFF,TRBJ1-1,TRBV7-9,.
CASSLVGQNSPLHF,TRBJ1-6,TRBV7-6,.
CASSLGTGLNQPQHF,TRBJ1-5,TRBV2,.
CATSDLSSENTGELFF,TRBJ2-2,TRBV24-1,medium-sized
CASSLTSGSGDTQYF,TRBJ2-3,TRBV11-2,few
CASSPGYWYQETQYF,TRBJ2-5,TRBV5-5,many
CASSGRGQGQPQHF,TRBJ1-5,TRBV25-1,.
CASSQAPKGINEKLFF,TRBJ1-4,TRBV3-1,.
CASSSGLAGEKTDTQYF,TRBJ2-3,TRBV11-1,few
CSVVGGGERNYEQYF,TRBJ2-7,TRBV29-1,.
CATSRGGLAGGSYEQYF,TRBJ2-7,TRBV15,medium-sized
CASSSGTSYNEQFF,TRBJ2-1,TRBV3-1,many
CSVARTGGAVGYTF,TRBJ1-2,TRBV29-1,medium-sized
CASSLGEISGNTIYF,TRBJ1-3,TRBV5-1,many
CSVGEVGLNQPQHF,TRBJ1-5,TRBV29-1,.
CSVAPGQGDGAFF,TRBJ1-1,TRBV29-1,once
CASRPLGTGRYTF,TRBJ1-2,TRBV2,.
CATSRRYYEQYF,TRBJ2-7,TRBV15,few
CSAKPRGENTEAFF,TRBJ1-1,TRBV20-1,.
CAISGDRNNSPLHF,TRBJ1-6,TRBV10-3,.
CATSGPGLAGVSEQFF,TRBJ2-1,TRBV15,once
CASSLAGFNSPLHF,TRBJ1-6,TRBV7-6,many
CATSIPDTVNQPQHF,TRBJ1-5,TRBV15,medium-sized
CASSLNSLYEQYF,TRBJ2-7,TRBV5-6,once
CASSAARASLYGYTF,TRBJ1-2,TRBV7-3,many
CASTTTGWSPLHF,TRBJ1-6,TRBV7-2,.
CASSQDPDRADTQYF,TRBJ2-3,TRBV3-1,many
CASRGTGTETQYF,TRBJ2-5,TRBV12-3/TRBV12-4,many